Following are 13 T cell receptor beta chains from one sample sequenced in a study of shared clonotypes between healthy human individuals (dated by TCRdb to about 2020). Libraries came from the immunoSEQ multiplex PCR assay. Here the immuneACCESS table is served through TCRdb, limited to in-frame sequences with V and J called. Missing clones are a known gap in these copies; in checked studies unresolved V genes cover under half, and the rest lacks a known reason. Present in this sample are some 1 million clones, roughly 80% of which were seen just once. About 1.5% of the sample is in the top ten clones. The sequenced material came from memory CD4+ T cells sorted from blood. The sample's cell subset or site label, in plain terms: CD45RA-negative fraction. The receptors derive from a man aged 18 to 29 in good health.

The V and J genes are TRBV5-5 and TRBJ1-6, with a tentative D call TRBD1 (5 bases). Germline V gene lookup returns CDR1 SGHKS and CDR2 YYEKEE (reference sequence). The CDR3 totals 14 residues. Trimming took off 4 bases at V and 3 bases at J, with 8 bases between the two ends. The CDR3 here is CASSKTVYNSPLHF. In nucleotides, the CDR3 is TGTGCCAGCAGCAAGACAGTCTATAATTCACCCCTCCACTTT.

The chain is built from TRBV5-6 and TRBJ2-1; D may correspond to TRBD1 or TRBD2 (5 bases each). The CDR3 sequence is 13 residues long. The ends were cut back, 5 bases at V and 5 bases at J, with 11 bases in the middle. The V gene's germline CDR1 is SGHDT and CDR2 YYEEEE. The CDR3 nucleotides read TGTGCCAGCAGGTGGGGACGGAACAATGAGCAGTTCTTC. Encoded protein: CASRWGRNNEQFF.

The chain has TRBV19 and TRBJ2-7; D is uncertain. Germline V gives CDR1 LNHDA, CDR2 SQIVND (reference sequence). This CDR3 region has 13 residues. The germline V and J ends were trimmed by 2 bases and 7 bases, with 12 bases remaining between them. CDR3: CASSIRASGEQYF. In DNA form, the CDR3 reads TGTGCCAGTAGTATAAGGGCCTCCGGGGAGCAGTACTTC.

For this clone: One base away lies a much larger clone, so this may be a sequencing read error. This chain connects TRBV30 to TRBJ1-5, with 7 bases identical to TRBD1. V lost 3 bases to trimming and J lost 4 bases; unmatched junction nucleotides: 3. The CDR3 runs 13 residues. Germline V gene lookup returns CDR1 GTSNPN and CDR2 SVGIG (reference sequence). Written as DNA, the CDR3 is TGTGCCTGGAGCGACAGGGAGAATCAGCCCCAGCATTTT. This gives the protein CAWSDRENQPQHF.

The J gene is TRBJ1-4, the V gene TRBV18; D is unclear. V shed 6 bases and J shed 0 bases, with 11 bases lying between them. CDR3 length: 15 amino acids. CDR1 and CDR2 from the germline V gene are KGHSH and LQKENI. The CDR3: CASSPVRATNEKLFF. The CDR3 nucleotides read TGTGCCAGCTCTCCCGTAAGAGCAACTAATGAAAAACTGTTTTTT.

The table lists this clone with a few counts. CDR3 sequence reads: CAISRDGGAETQYF. The CDR3 DNA reads as TGTGCCATCTCTCGTGACGGGGGGGCAGAGACCCAGTACTTC. V and J are TRBV10-3 and TRBJ2-5; 8 positions agree with TRBD2. The CDR3 consists of 14 residues. V lost 8 bases to trimming and J lost 4 bases; unmatched junction nucleotides: 9. Looked up from germline, CDR1 is ENHRY and CDR2 is SYGVKD.

In nucleotides, the CDR3 is TGTGCCAGCAGCCGGCTGCGCGGTGTGGGACAGGGGTCCCCTCTGGACGCCAACGTCCTGACTTTC. The encoded protein is CASSRLRGVGQGSPLDANVLTF. V is TRBV14 and J is TRBJ2-6; TRBD1 matches 10 bases. The germline CDR1 and CDR2 sequences are SGHDN and FVKESK. The CDR3 is made up of 22 amino acids. The trim removed 4 bases at V and 7 bases at J, leaving 25 bases unmatched. The whole variable domain, remainder taken from reference TRBV14 and TRBJ2-6, is EAGVTQFPSHSVIEKGQTVTLRCDPISGHDNLYWYRRVMGKEIKFLLHFVKESKQDESGMPNNRFLAERTGGTYSTLKVQPAELEDSGVYFCASSRLRGVGQGSPLDANVLTFGAGSRLTVL.

The gene calls are TRBV30 and TRBJ2-3; 7 nucleotides match TRBD1. This CDR3 spans 13 amino acids. Germline loops: CDR1 GTSNPN, CDR2 SVGIG (reference sequence). With V trimmed by 2 bases and J by 5 bases, 4 bases remained unmatched. The CDR3 reads CAWSSYRGDTQYF. DNA of the CDR3: TGTGCCTGGAGTTCCTACAGGGGAGATACGCAGTATTTT.

The V call is TRBV28, the J call TRBJ2-5; weak D call: TRBD1 (5 bases). Trimming cost V 2 bases and J 3 bases, with 7 bases left between them. Germline CDR1 MDHEN, CDR2 SYDVKM. CDR3 length: 13 amino acids. CDR3 coding DNA: TGTGCCAGCAGTTTACTCAGGGAAGAGACCCAGTACTTC. Its protein is CASSLLREETQYF.

The rearrangement joins TRBV5-6 to TRBJ2-1, with 11 bases aligning to TRBD2. The CDR3 has 17 amino acids. Trimming cost V 2 bases and J 7 bases; bases outside gene matches: 11. Germline CDR1 reads SGHDT; CDR2 reads YYEEEE. The CDR3 loop reads CASSFGLAGGQVNEQFF. The CDR3 DNA reads as TGTGCCAGCAGCTTCGGGCTAGCGGGAGGTCAAGTTAATGAGCAGTTCTTC.

Regarding this clone: A read error is possible here, since a much larger clone lies one base away. This sample also contains other DNA sequences that code for the same CDR3. This chain links TRBV7-2 with TRBJ2-5; 7 bases are a match to TRBD2. The CDR3 is 13 residues long. V was pared by 1 base and J by 5 bases, with 1 base of the junction left unmatched. Germline CDR1 reads SGHTA; CDR2 reads FQGNSA. CDR3 loop: CASSLGGGETQYF. CDR3 DNA sequence: TGTGCCAGCAGCTTAGGGGGAGGGGAGACCCAGTACTTC.

For this clone: Within the sample, other DNA sequences also encode this same CDR3. The rearrangement links TRBV11-2 to TRBJ2-3, with TRBD2 matching 10 bases. The CDR3 totals 16 residues. V lost 3 bases and J lost 2; bases outside the gene matches: 5. Germline CDR1 reads SGHAT; CDR2 reads FQNNGV. CDR3 DNA sequence: TGTGCCAGCAGCTTTCTAGCGGGGGCGACCACAGATACGCAGTATTTT. Translated, it gives CASSFLAGATTDTQYF.

The chain combines TRBV27 with TRBJ2-3, with D possibly matching TRBD1 (6 bases). Germline CDR1 and CDR2: MNHEY and SMNVEV (reference sequence). CDR3 size: 16 residues. The V end was cut by 0 bases, the J end by 0 bases, with 10 bases between. CDR3 residues: CASSLSGAQSTDTQYF. CDR3 bases: TGTGCCAGCAGTTTATCGGGGGCTCAGAGCACAGATACGCAGTATTTT.